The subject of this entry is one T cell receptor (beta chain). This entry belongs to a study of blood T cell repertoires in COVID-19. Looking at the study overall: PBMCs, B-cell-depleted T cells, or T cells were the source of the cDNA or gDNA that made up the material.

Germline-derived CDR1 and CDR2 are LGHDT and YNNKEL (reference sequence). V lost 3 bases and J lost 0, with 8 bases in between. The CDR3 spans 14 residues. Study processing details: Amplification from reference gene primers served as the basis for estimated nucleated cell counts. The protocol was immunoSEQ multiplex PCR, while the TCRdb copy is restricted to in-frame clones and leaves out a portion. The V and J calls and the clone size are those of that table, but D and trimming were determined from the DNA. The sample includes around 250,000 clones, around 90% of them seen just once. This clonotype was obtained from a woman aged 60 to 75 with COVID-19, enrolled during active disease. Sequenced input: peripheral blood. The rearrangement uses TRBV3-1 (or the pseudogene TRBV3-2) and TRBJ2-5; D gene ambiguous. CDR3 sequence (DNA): TGTGCCAGCAGCCACCCAGGAAACCAAGAGACCCAGTACTTC. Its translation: CASSHPGNQETQYF.